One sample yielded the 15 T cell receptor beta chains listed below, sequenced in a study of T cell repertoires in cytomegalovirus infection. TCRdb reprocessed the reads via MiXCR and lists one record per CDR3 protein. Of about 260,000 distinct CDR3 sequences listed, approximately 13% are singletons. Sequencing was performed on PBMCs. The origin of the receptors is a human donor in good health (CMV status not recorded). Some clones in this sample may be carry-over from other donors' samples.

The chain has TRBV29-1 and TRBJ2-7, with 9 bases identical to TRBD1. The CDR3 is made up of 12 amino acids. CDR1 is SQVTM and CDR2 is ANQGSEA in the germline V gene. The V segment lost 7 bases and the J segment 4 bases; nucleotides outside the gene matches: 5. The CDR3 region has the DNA TGCAGCGGGGGACAGGGACTATACGAGCAGTACTTC. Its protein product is CSGGQGLYEQYF.

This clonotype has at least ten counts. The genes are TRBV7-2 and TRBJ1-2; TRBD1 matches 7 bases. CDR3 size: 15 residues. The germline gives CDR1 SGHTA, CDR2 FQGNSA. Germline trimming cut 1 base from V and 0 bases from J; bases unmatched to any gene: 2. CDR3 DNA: TGTGCCAGCAGCTTAGAAGGGACAGCTAACTATGGCTACACCTTC. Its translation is CASSLEGTANYGYTF.

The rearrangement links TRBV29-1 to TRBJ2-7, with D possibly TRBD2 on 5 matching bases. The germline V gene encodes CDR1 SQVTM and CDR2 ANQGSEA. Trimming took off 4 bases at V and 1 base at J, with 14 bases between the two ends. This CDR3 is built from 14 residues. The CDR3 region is CSVGGQETSYEQYF. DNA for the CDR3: TGCAGCGTTGGAGGGCAGGAGACATCCTACGAGCAGTACTTC.

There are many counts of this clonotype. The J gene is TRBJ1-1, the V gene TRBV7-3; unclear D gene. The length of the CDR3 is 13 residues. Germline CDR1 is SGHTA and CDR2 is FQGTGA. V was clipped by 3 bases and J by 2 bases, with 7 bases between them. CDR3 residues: CASSLSGNTEAFF. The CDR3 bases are TGTGCCAGCAGCTTGTCGGGTAACACTGAAGCTTTCTTT.

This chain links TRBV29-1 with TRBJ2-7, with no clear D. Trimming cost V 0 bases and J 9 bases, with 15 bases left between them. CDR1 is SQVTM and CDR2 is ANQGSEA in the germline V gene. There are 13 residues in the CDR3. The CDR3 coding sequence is TGCAGCGTTGAAGATCGGATCGGAGCCGGGCAGTACTTC. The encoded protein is CSVEDRIGAGQYF.

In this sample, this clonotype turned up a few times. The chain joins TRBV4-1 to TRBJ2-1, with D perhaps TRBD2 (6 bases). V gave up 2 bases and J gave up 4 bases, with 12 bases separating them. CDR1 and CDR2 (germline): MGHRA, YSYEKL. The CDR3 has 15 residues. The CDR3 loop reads CASSQIAEPYNEQFF. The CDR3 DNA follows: TGCGCCAGCAGCCAAATAGCGGAACCTTACAATGAGCAGTTCTTC.

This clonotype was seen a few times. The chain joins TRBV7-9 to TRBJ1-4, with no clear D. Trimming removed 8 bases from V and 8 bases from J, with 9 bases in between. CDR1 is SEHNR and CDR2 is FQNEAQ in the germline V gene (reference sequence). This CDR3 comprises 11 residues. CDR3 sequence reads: CASQWREKLFF. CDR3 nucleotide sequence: TGTGCCAGCCAATGGAGGGAAAAACTGTTTTTT.

CDR3 bases: TGTGCCAGCAGTTTCATACGGACTGAAGCTTTCTTT. It specifies CASSFIRTEAFF. The chain recombines TRBV12-3 or TRBV12-4 with TRBJ1-1; D remains unclear. The CDR3 spans 12 residues. Trimming shortened V by 3 bases and J by 5 bases, and 7 bases separated the two germline ends.

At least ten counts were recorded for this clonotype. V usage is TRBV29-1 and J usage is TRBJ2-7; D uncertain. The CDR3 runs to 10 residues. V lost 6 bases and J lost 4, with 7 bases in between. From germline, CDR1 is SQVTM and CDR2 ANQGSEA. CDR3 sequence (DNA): TGCAGCGTGGCGGATTACGAGCAGTACTTC. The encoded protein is CSVADYEQYF.

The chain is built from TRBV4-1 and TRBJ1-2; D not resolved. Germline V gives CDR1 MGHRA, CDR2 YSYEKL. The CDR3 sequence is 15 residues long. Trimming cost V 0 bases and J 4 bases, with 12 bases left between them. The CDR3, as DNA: TGCGCCAGCAGCCAAGATCTCTTGACCCTCTATGGCTACACCTTC. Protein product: CASSQDLLTLYGYTF.

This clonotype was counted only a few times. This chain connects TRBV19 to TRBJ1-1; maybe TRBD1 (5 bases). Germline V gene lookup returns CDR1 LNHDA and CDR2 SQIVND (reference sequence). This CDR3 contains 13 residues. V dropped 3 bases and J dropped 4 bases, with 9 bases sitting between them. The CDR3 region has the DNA TGTGCCAGTAGTATGAAGGGGCTCACTGAAGCTTTCTTT. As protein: CASSMKGLTEAFF.

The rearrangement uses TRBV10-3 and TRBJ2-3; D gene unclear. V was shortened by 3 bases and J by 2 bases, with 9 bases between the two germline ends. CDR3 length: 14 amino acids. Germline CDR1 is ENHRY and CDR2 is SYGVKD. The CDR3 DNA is TGTGCCATCAGTGAAGGGTACTCCACAGATACGCAGTATTTT. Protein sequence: CAISEGYSTDTQYF.

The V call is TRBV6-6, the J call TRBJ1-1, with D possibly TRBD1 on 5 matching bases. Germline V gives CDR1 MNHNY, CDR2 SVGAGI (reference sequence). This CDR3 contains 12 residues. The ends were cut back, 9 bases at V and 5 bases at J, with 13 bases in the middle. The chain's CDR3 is CASEEGRTEAFF. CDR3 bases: TGTGCCAGTGAGGAGGGGAGGACTGAAGCTTTCTTT.

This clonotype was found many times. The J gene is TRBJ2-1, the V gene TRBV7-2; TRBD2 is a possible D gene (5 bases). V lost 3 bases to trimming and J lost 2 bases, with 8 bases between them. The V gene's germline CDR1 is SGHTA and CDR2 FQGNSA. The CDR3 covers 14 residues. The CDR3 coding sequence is TGTGCCAGCAGCTTCGGGGTAACCTACAATGAGCAGTTCTTC. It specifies CASSFGVTYNEQFF. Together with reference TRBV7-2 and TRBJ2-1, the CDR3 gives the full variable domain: GAGVSQSPSNKVTEKGKDVELRCDPISGHTALYWYRQSLGQGLEFLIYFQGNSAPDKSGLPSDRFSAERTGGSVSTLTIQRTQQEDSAVYLCASSFGVTYNEQFFGPGTRLTVL.

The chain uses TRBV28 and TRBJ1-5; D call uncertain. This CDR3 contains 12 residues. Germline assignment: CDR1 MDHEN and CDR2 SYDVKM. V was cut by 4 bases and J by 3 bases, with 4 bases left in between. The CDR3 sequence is CASSSNNQPQHF. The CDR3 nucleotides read TGTGCCAGCAGTTCCAACAATCAGCCCCAGCATTTT. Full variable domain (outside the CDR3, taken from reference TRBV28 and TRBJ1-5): DVKVTQSSRYLVKRTGEKVFLECVQDMDHENMFWYRQDPGLGLRLIYFSYDVKMKEKGDIPEGYSVSREKKERFSLILESASTNQTSMYLCASSSNNQPQHFGDGTRLSIL.